Listed below are T cell receptor beta chains from one sample, sequenced in a study of blood T cell repertoires in COVID-19. Generated by immunoSEQ multiplex PCR, the TCRdb table keeps only in-frame clones and is missing some. The sample has about 250,000 clones, about nine tenths seen once; the top ten hold 3%. The sample comprised peripheral blood. Every receptor here comes from a woman younger than 45 with active or convalescent COVID-19. CDR3s include the opening cysteine and the closing phenylalanine or tryptophan. The order of the fields is D gene, V gene, clone size, J gene, CDR3 DNA, CDR3 protein. The D gene is left open where the match is weak. Not every row has a clone size; where given, it reads once, few, many or a size class.

.	TRBV7-2	.	TRBJ1-1	TGTGCCAGCAGCTTATTTGGGGCAGTAGCTTTCTTT	CASSLFGAVAFF
.	TRBV11-3	.	TRBJ1-1	TGTGCCAGCAGCCCCGCGGGGAACACTGAAGCTTTCTTT	CASSPAGNTEAFF
TRBD1	TRBV24-1	.	TRBJ2-7	TGTGCCACCAGTGACCCGAGGACAGGGGATAACGAGCAGTACTTC	CATSDPRTGDNEQYF
.	TRBV21-1	.	TRBJ2-1	TGTGCCAGCAGCAAAGAAACAGCAGACAATGAGCAGTTCTTC	CASSKETADNEQFF
.	TRBV29-1	.	TRBJ1-1	TGCAGCGTTGAAGAGGGGGCGGGCACTGAAGCTTTCTTT	CSVEEGAGTEAFF
.	TRBV27	few	TRBJ1-4	TGTGCCAGCAACGCCAGGGAACCGACTAATGAAAAACTGTTTTTT	CASNAREPTNEKLFF
.	TRBV7-9	.	TRBJ1-4	TGTGCCAGCAGCCTTAGGGGAAATGCTAATGAAAAACTGTTTTTT	CASSLRGNANEKLFF
TRBD1	TRBV11-2	.	TRBJ2-2	TGTGCCAGCAGCTTAGCAGGGGGCTACCTAAGAACGAACACCGGGGAGCTGTTTTTT	CASSLAGGYLRTNTGELFF
.	TRBV18	.	TRBJ1-5	TGTGCCAGCTCGCACCGGGAGAATAGCAATCAGCCCCAGCATTTT	CASSHRENSNQPQHF
.	TRBV12-5	.	TRBJ2-3	TGTGCTAGTGGTCCAGACACAGATACGCAGTATTTT	CASGPDTDTQYF
.	TRBV5-1	.	TRBJ1-1	TGCGCCAGCTCCGACGGGGTTGACACTGAAGCTTTCTTT	CASSDGVDTEAFF
TRBD1	TRBV3-1/TRBV3-2	.	TRBJ1-5	TGTGCCAGCAGCCAAGTCGGGGCAGGGGGCGCGGTTGGCAATCAGCCCCAGCATTTT	CASSQVGAGGAVGNQPQHF
TRBD2	TRBV28	.	TRBJ2-3	TGTGCCAGCAGTTTCGCGGGGGGGCAAACAGATACGCAGTATTTT	CASSFAGGQTDTQYF
TRBD1	TRBV4-3	.	TRBJ2-7	TGCGCCAGCAGCCAAGATCCACAGGGGGCTTACGAGCAGTACTTC	CASSQDPQGAYEQYF
.	TRBV29-1	.	TRBJ2-3	TGCAGCGTTGAAGATTTCCGAGTCCCAGATACGCAGTATTTT	CSVEDFRVPDTQYF
.	TRBV5-1	.	TRBJ1-2	TGCGCCAGCAGCTTGGAGGGAGGGTCCGCCTATGGCTACACCTTC	CASSLEGGSAYGYTF
.	TRBV9	.	TRBJ1-1	TGTGCCAGCAGCCCCAAACAGGGTATGAACACTGAAGCTTTCTTT	CASSPKQGMNTEAFF
.	TRBV4-3	.	TRBJ2-1	TGCGCCAGCAGCCAGGGAGGCTACAATGAGCAGTTCTTC	CASSQGGYNEQFF
.	TRBV19	.	TRBJ2-2	TGTGCCAGTAGCCCCCGCAGTGGCACCGGGGAGCTGTTTTTT	CASSPRSGTGELFF
TRBD2	TRBV6-6	.	TRBJ2-3	TGTGCCAGCAGCCAGGGACTAGCGGCAGATACGCAGTATTTT	CASSQGLAADTQYF
TRBD1	TRBV6-5	.	TRBJ2-5	TGTGCCAGCAGAACAGGGGGCGAGACCCAGTACTTC	CASRTGGETQYF
.	TRBV6-4	.	TRBJ1-5	TGTGCCAGCAGTGACTCTCTAGGTCAGCCCCAGCATTTT	CASSDSLGQPQHF
.	TRBV27	.	TRBJ2-5	TGTGCCAGCAGGACTACAGGGATTTCGGGAGAGACCCAGTACTTC	CASRTTGISGETQYF
TRBD1	TRBV5-6	.	TRBJ1-2	TGTGCCAGCAGTATGATACAGGGGTACTATGGCTACACCTTC	CASSMIQGYYGYTF
.	TRBV5-8	.	TRBJ1-5	TGTGCCAGCAGCTTGGATGCGGGGCAGCCAAAGCCCCAGCATTTT	CASSLDAGQPKPQHF
.	TRBV30	.	TRBJ1-2	TGTGCCTGGATCACCAGGGTTCGCGGCTACACCTTC	CAWITRVRGYTF
.	TRBV7-6	.	TRBJ1-1	TGTGCCAGCAGCTTAGGGCAGATGAACACTGAAGCTTTCTTT	CASSLGQMNTEAFF
.	TRBV11-1	.	TRBJ1-2	TGTGCCAGCAGCGATACAGGGACGACTAACTATGGCTACACCTTC	CASSDTGTTNYGYTF
.	TRBV29-1	once	TRBJ1-4	TGCAGCGTTCTAGAGGGTGGTAATGAAAAACTGTTTTTT	CSVLEGGNEKLFF
TRBD1	TRBV3-1/TRBV3-2	.	TRBJ2-1	TGTGCCAGCAGCCAAGGTAGGACAGGGAACAATGAGCAGTTCTTC	CASSQGRTGNNEQFF
TRBD1	TRBV23-1	.	TRBJ2-2	TGCGCCAGCAGTCCCCTAGGACAGGGGGCCAAGGAGCTGTTTTTT	CASSPLGQGAKELFF
TRBD2	TRBV18	.	TRBJ2-3	TGTGCCAGCTCACCCCTGAGCGGGGGGGCATCAGATACGCAGTATTTT	CASSPLSGGASDTQYF
.	TRBV2	.	TRBJ2-1	TGTGCCAGCACGGTTAATGAGCAGTTCTTC	CASTVNEQFF
TRBD1	TRBV24-1	.	TRBJ2-7	TGTGCCACCAGCCCCACAGGGGGTCAACAATACGAGCAGTACTTC	CATSPTGGQQYEQYF
TRBD1	TRBV5-6	.	TRBJ1-1	TGTGCCAGCAGCTTGGGGGACAGGGGATTGGCTTTCTTT	CASSLGDRGLAFF
TRBD1	TRBV5-6	.	TRBJ2-7	TGTGCCAGCAGCTTGGCCTACCGGGACAGGGGGAGAGGAAGGTACGAGCAGTACTTC	CASSLAYRDRGRGRYEQYF
.	TRBV18	.	TRBJ2-1	TGTGCCAGCTCACCAGTAGGGGACAATGAGCAGTTCTTC	CASSPVGDNEQFF
.	TRBV24-1	.	TRBJ1-2	TGTGCCACCAGTGATTTGCCACAGGGCTATTATAACTATGGCTACACCTTC	CATSDLPQGYYNYGYTF
TRBD2	TRBV5-1	.	TRBJ2-1	TGCGCCACCACCGGGACTAGCAGCAATGAGCAGTTCTTC	CATTGTSSNEQFF
.	TRBV30	.	TRBJ1-6	TGTGCCTGGAGTGTAAGGCGGGGGCCAAGCTCCTATAATTCACCCCTCCACTTT	CAWSVRRGPSSYNSPLHF
.	TRBV29-1	few	TRBJ1-1	TGCAGCGCCTTGACTCCCTTGAACACTGAAGCTTTCTTT	CSALTPLNTEAFF
TRBD1	TRBV19	.	TRBJ2-1	TGTGCCAGTAGTAAAGGGACAGGGGTCAATGAGCAGTTCTTC	CASSKGTGVNEQFF
.	TRBV25-1	.	TRBJ1-4	TGTGCCAGCAGTGAATTAGGAGGGATTGAAACTAATGAAAAACTGTTTTTT	CASSELGGIETNEKLFF
.	TRBV28	.	TRBJ1-1	TGTGCCAGCGGTCGGCGGCTTATCGGCACTGAAGCTTTCTTT	CASGRRLIGTEAFF
TRBD2	TRBV9	once	TRBJ2-5	TGTGCCAGCAGCGTAGCGGCTAGCGGGGGCTTACAGGAGACCCAGTACTTC	CASSVAASGGLQETQYF
.	TRBV29-1	.	TRBJ1-1	TGCAGCGCCCTGGAACAGTGGAACACTGAAGCTTTCTTT	CSALEQWNTEAFF
.	TRBV2	.	TRBJ1-1	TGTGCCAGCAGAGACCGACTCGGCCGGGGGAACACTGAAGCTTTCTTT	CASRDRLGRGNTEAFF
.	TRBV6-6	once	TRBJ1-5	TGTGCCAGCAAGTCCCGGGACACCGACAATCAGCCCCAGCATTTT	CASKSRDTDNQPQHF
.	TRBV4-3	.	TRBJ1-1	TGCGCCAGCAGGGACGACATAGGGGGCACTGAAGCTTTCTTT	CASRDDIGGTEAFF
.	TRBV25-1	.	TRBJ1-6	TGTGCCAGCAGTGGACAGTATAATTCACCCCTCCACTTT	CASSGQYNSPLHF
.	TRBV7-3	.	TRBJ1-1	TGTGCCAGCAGCTTCGGGGGAGACACTGAAGCTTTCTTT	CASSFGGDTEAFF
.	TRBV7-2	.	TRBJ2-3	TGTGCCAGCAGCATAAGGGGGGGTAGATGGAACACAGATACGCAGTATTTT	CASSIRGGRWNTDTQYF
TRBD1	TRBV2	.	TRBJ2-3	TGTGCCAGCAGTCGGACAGGGGGCGCGCCAGATACGCAGTATTTT	CASSRTGGAPDTQYF
TRBD1	TRBV5-1	.	TRBJ1-1	TGCGCCAGCAGCTTAAGGACAGGGTCCAGTTACCCTGAAGCTTTCTTT	CASSLRTGSSYPEAFF
TRBD1	TRBV9	.	TRBJ1-3	TGTGCCAGCAGCCCACAGGGGACGGGAAACACCATATATTTT	CASSPQGTGNTIYF
TRBD1	TRBV19	.	TRBJ1-2	TGTGCCAGTAGTATTTACGGACAGGGCGCAACCTATGGCTACACCTTC	CASSIYGQGATYGYTF
.	TRBV18	.	TRBJ1-2	TGTGCCAGCTCACTGACTGACAGGTCTAACTATGGCTACACCTTC	CASSLTDRSNYGYTF